The 25 T cell receptor beta chains given below trace back to one sample, sequenced in a study of regulatory T cells in long-lasting Graves disease. This sample's time point: newly diagnosed GD, antithyroid drugs for less than 3 months. Generation of the TCR library employed RNA extracted from PBMCs. Libraries of TCR beta came from iRepertoire HTBI primers plus Arm-PCR of CDR3 regions. Using its own MiXCR run on the multiplex PCR reads, TCRdb lists one record per CDR3 protein. The sample records some 410,000 distinct CDR3 sequences, around 17% being singletons. These data also formed part of another study, on T cells in Graves' hyperthyroidism and ophthalmopathy.

The specimen comprised peripheral blood mononuclear cells (PBMCs), sampled at new diagnosis, from a patient treated with antithyroid drugs. The receptor set was obtained from a woman aged 25-40 years with Graves disease.

This chain connects TRBV5-1 to TRBJ2-4, with 7 bases aligning to TRBD2. Germline V gene data show CDR1 as SGHRS and CDR2 as YFSETQ. The CDR3 has 16 residues. V lost 0 bases to trimming and J lost 0 bases; unmatched junction nucleotides: 3. Here the CDR3 reads CASSLASGVAKNIQYF. The CDR3 DNA reads TGCGCCAGCAGCTTGGCGAGCGGGGTAGCCAAAAACATTCAGTACTTC.

This clonotype has at least ten counts. The chain employs TRBV20-1 and TRBJ2-3; TRBD2 might be the D (6 bases). Germline V gene sequence: CDR1 DFQATT, CDR2 SNEGSKA (reference sequence). This CDR3 spans 17 amino acids. The V gene lost 0 bases and the J gene lost 1 base, with 17 bases spanning the gap. CDR3 sequence: CSARDPDPGTGTDTQYF. CDR3 nucleotides: TGCAGTGCTAGAGATCCAGACCCGGGGACTGGCACAGATACGCAGTATTTT.

This clonotype was detected a few times. The CDR3 nucleotides are TGTGCCAGTTGGACCCGGGACAGGGCCACCGGGGAGCTGTTTTTT. Its protein product is CASWTRDRATGELFF. V is TRBV28 and J is TRBJ2-2, with 9 positions matching TRBD1. J lost 4 bases, V lost 9 bases, and 9 bases had no gene match. The CDR3 totals 15 residues. The germline CDR1 and CDR2 sequences are MDHEN and SYDVKM.

In nucleotides, the CDR3 is TGTGCCAGCGTAGCTGAGGGAGGTCGGTACTTC. Protein product: CASVAEGGRYF. The J gene is TRBJ2-7, the V gene TRBV28; D perhaps matches TRBD2 (6 bases). Trimming removed 8 bases from V and 12 bases from J, with 17 bases in between. CDR1 is MDHEN, CDR2 SYDVKM, per germline. This CDR3 comprises 11 residues.

This clonotype was counted at least ten times. The chain uses TRBV9 and TRBJ1-2, with D possibly matching TRBD1 (5 bases). CDR1 is SGDLS and CDR2 is YYNGEE in the germline V gene. The V end was cut by 2 bases, the J end by 4 bases, with 18 bases between. The CDR3 consists of 16 residues. The CDR3 protein is CASSVDSFQNLYGYTF. CDR3 coding DNA: TGTGCCAGCAGCGTTGACAGCTTTCAAAATCTCTATGGCTACACCTTC.

In this sample, this clonotype turned up many times. V and J are TRBV3-1 and TRBJ2-1; D gene ambiguous. There are 13 residues in the CDR3. V was pared by 1 base and J by 9 bases, with 10 bases between. Germline V gives CDR1 LGHDT, CDR2 YNNKEL (reference sequence). The CDR3 DNA is TGTGCCAGCAGCCAAGCAGTGAGCGCTGAGCAGTTCTTC. This gives the protein CASSQAVSAEQFF.

This clonotype showed up many times. The rearrangement links TRBV30 to TRBJ2-7, with 12 nucleotides matching TRBD1. The ends lost 0 bases at V and 7 bases at J; junction bases unmatched: 4. This CDR3 comprises 14 residues. Germline values: CDR1 GTSNPN, CDR2 SVGIG (reference sequence). The CDR3 DNA reads as TGTGCCTGGAGTGTCCGGGACAGGGGGCTTGAGCAGTACTTC. Translation gives CAWSVRDRGLEQYF.

This clonotype was seen only a few times. This chain connects TRBV7-2 to TRBJ2-4, with D possibly being TRBD2 (6 bases). CDR1 SGHTA and CDR2 FQGNSA come from the germline V gene. CDR3 size: 14 residues. Trimming took 4 bases from V and 9 from J, leaving 16 bases between them. CDR3 nucleotide sequence: TGTGCCAGCAGCTCTTTTGCGGTGGGGGGCATTCAGTACTTC. Translated: CASSSFAVGGIQYF.

In this sample, this clonotype turned up many times. This chain joins TRBV7-2 and TRBJ2-1; tentatively, D is TRBD1 (7 bases). V lost 3 bases, J lost 9 bases, and 9 bases lay in between. Germline assignment: CDR1 SGHTA and CDR2 FQGNSA. This CDR3 has 12 residues. The DNA of the CDR3 is TGTGCCAGCAGCTTGGAGGGGGCTGAGCAGTTCTTC. Its protein product is CASSLEGAEQFF.

The rearrangement links TRBV19 to TRBJ1-4; unclear D gene. CDR3 length: 11 amino acids. V lost 7 bases and J lost 4, with 4 bases in between. Germline assignment: CDR1 LNHDA and CDR2 SQIVND (reference sequence). CDR3: CASIHNEKLFF. For the CDR3, the DNA is TGTGCCAGTATTCATAATGAAAAACTGTTTTTT.

There are many counts of this clonotype. This chain links TRBV7-2 with TRBJ2-3, with a tentative D call TRBD2 (5 bases). The germline V gene encodes CDR1 SGHTA and CDR2 FQGNSA. The V and J ends lost 2 bases and 5 bases respectively, with 14 bases between them. There are 15 residues in the CDR3. The CDR3: CASSLRGRGGDTQYF. The CDR3 nucleotides read TGTGCCAGCAGCTTACGCGGGCGAGGTGGAGATACGCAGTATTTT.

V and J are TRBV4-3 and TRBJ1-1; possible D gene TRBD1, 5 bases. V lost 1 base and J 10 bases, leaving 16 bases between the germline ends. Looked up from germline, CDR1 is LGHNA and CDR2 is YSLEER. This CDR3 has 14 amino acids. The CDR3 bases are TGCGCCAGCAGCCAAGTTGTGGGGCGGGTGGGAGCTTTCTTT. The encoded protein is CASSQVVGRVGAFF.

Notes on this clonotype: The junction shows a germline mismatch at one end, possibly a read error. The chain links TRBV11-3 to TRBJ2-7; 13 bases map to TRBD2. CDR1 and CDR2 (germline): SGHNT, YENEEA. This CDR3 is 21 amino acids long. The CDR3 DNA follows: TGCGCCAGCAGCCCTGAGGCGGGGCGGCGGACTAGCGGGAGTAAGGACTACGAGCAGTACTTC. Protein: CASSPEAGRRTSGSKDYEQYF.

This clonotype was seen only a few times. The genes are TRBV6-1 and TRBJ2-3; 8 bases map to TRBD2. V was pared by 1 base and J by 1 base, with 4 bases of the junction left unmatched. The CDR3 totals 16 residues. CDR1 and CDR2 (germline): MNHNS, SASEGT. The CDR3 nucleotides read TGTGCCAGCAGTGAAGGTGCGGGAGGAGGCACAGATACGCAGTATTTT. It codes for CASSEGAGGGTDTQYF.

Turning to this clonotype: This may come from a read error, since a much larger clone is one base off. The CDR3 DNA reads as TGTGCCAGCAGCGCCGTGAGAGCGCGCAATGAGCAGTTCTTC. It yields the protein CASSAVRARNEQFF. The chain recombines TRBV7-2 with TRBJ2-1; D call uncertain. The CDR3 contains 14 residues. The V gene's germline CDR1 is SGHTA and CDR2 FQGNSA. The ends were cut back, 5 bases at V and 6 bases at J, with 14 bases in the middle.

In the case of this clonotype: Just one base apart from a much larger clone, this may be a read error. The V and J genes are TRBV12-3 or TRBV12-4 and TRBJ2-1; 12 bases align to TRBD2. J gave up 8 bases and V 8 bases, and 7 bases lay outside the gene matches. The CDR3 loop spans 14 amino acids. In nucleotides, the CDR3 is TGTGCCAGCGGCGGACTAGCGGGAATCGATGAGCAGTTCTTC. It translates to CASGGLAGIDEQFF.

This clonotype was observed at least ten times. The rearrangement uses TRBV12-3 or TRBV12-4 and TRBJ1-2, with D uncertain. V gave up 3 bases and J gave up 0 bases, with 5 bases separating them. The CDR3 spans 13 residues. The CDR3, as DNA: TGTGCCAGCAGTTTCATAGCTAACTATGGCTACACCTTC. Protein: CASSFIANYGYTF.

The chain links TRBV20-1 to TRBJ2-1; 8 bases match TRBD2. This CDR3 is 16 amino acids long. The germline gives CDR1 DFQATT, CDR2 SNEGSKA (reference sequence). After removal of 3 bases from V and 2 bases from J, the junction contained 9 bases not matched to a gene. The CDR3 loop reads CSASGASGLTYNEQFF. In DNA, the CDR3 is TGCAGTGCTAGTGGGGCTAGCGGGTTAACCTACAATGAGCAGTTCTTC.

The chain carries TRBV28 and TRBJ2-1; TRBD2 aligns across 9 bases. Germline lookup yields CDR1 MDHEN and CDR2 SYDVKM. CDR3 length: 16 amino acids. V dropped 5 bases and J dropped 10; count of bases not matched to a gene: 15. CDR3 protein: CASSNEAREGRDEQFF. The CDR3 DNA is TGTGCCAGCAGTAACGAGGCGCGGGAGGGCCGGGACGAGCAGTTCTTC.

The rearrangement joins TRBV9 to TRBJ1-1; no firm D call. This CDR3 contains 13 residues. Germline CDR1 SGDLS, CDR2 YYNGEE. The V and J ends lost 1 base and 0 bases respectively, with 4 bases between them. The CDR3 DNA is TGTGCCAGCAGCGTATCCGTGAACACTGAAGCTTTCTTT. This sequence encodes CASSVSVNTEAFF.

This chain joins TRBV4-3 and TRBJ2-2; 10 positions match TRBD1. Per the germline V gene, CDR1 is LGHNA and CDR2 is YSLEER. V dropped 5 bases and J dropped 0; count of bases not matched to a gene: 0. The CDR3 contains 15 residues. DNA for the CDR3: TGCGCCAGCAGCGGGACAGGGGCGAACACCGGGGAGCTGTTTTTT. Encoded protein: CASSGTGANTGELFF.

This clonotype was seen many times. The chain has TRBV2 and TRBJ2-4; D is possibly TRBD2 (5 bases). V was trimmed by 4 bases and J by 0 bases, leaving 13 bases between them. CDR1 is SNHLY and CDR2 is FYNNEI in the germline V gene. This CDR3 contains 16 residues. CDR3 coding DNA: TGTGCCAGCAGTGGACGAGGGAGCATAGCCAAAAACATTCAGTACTTC. This sequence encodes CASSGRGSIAKNIQYF.

This clonotype was observed a single time. This chain uses TRBV10-3 with TRBJ2-7; possibly TRBD1 for D (6 bases). The germline V and J ends were trimmed by 0 bases and 8 bases, with 8 bases remaining between them. Germline CDR1 is ENHRY and CDR2 is SYGVKD. The CDR3 length is 12 residues. The CDR3 loop reads CAISESGTKQYF. As DNA, the CDR3 is TGTGCCATCAGTGAGTCTGGGACAAAGCAGTACTTC.

The gene calls are TRBV7-2 and TRBJ2-5, with D possibly being TRBD1 (5 bases). Trimming pared 5 bases from V and 4 bases from J, leaving 11 bases between. The CDR3 totals 13 residues. From germline, CDR1 is SGHTA and CDR2 FQGNSA. The CDR3 is CASSLRVRETQYF. The CDR3 nucleotides read TGTGCCAGCAGCCTCAGGGTTCGAGAGACCCAGTACTTC.

This clonotype was counted ten times or more. The J gene is TRBJ2-5, the V gene TRBV3-1; no clear D gene. V gave up 0 bases and J gave up 0 bases, with 8 bases separating them. The germline CDR1 and CDR2 sequences are LGHDT and YNNKEL (reference sequence). The CDR3 has 15 residues. The CDR3 DNA follows: TGTGCCAGCAGCCAAGATCCCTCGTACCAAGAGACCCAGTACTTC. Amino acids: CASSQDPSYQETQYF.